The 32 T cell receptor beta chains below all came from one sample that was sequenced in a study of read filtering for tumor transcriptome and immune sequencing. From about 400 ng of RNA, a library with molecular barcoded alpha/delta and beta/gamma adaptors was made. MiXCR, run by TCRdb on the reads, gives a single entry per CDR3 protein. Among about 21,000 distinct CDR3 sequences listed, roughly a fifth were seen once. The sequencing input was a population of CD138-negative cells sorted from bone marrow. These receptor sequences come from a donor aged 40 or over with multiple myeloma.

This clonotype was seen ten or more times. The rearrangement joins TRBV29-1 to TRBJ2-7; D is possibly TRBD1 or TRBD2 (6 bases each). In germline, CDR1 is SQVTM, CDR2 ANQGSEA. The CDR3 is 14 amino acids. V shed 4 bases and J shed 3 bases, with 16 bases lying between them. Written as DNA, the CDR3 is TGCAGCGTTGGGTCTGGGGGGCCTAACTACGAGCAGTACTTC. Protein: CSVGSGGPNYEQYF.

In its sample, this clonotype was seen many times. This chain uses TRBV6-5 with TRBJ2-1; no firm D call. Trimming stripped 0 bases from V and 0 bases from J, with 6 bases between. Germline loops: CDR1 MNHEY, CDR2 SVGAGI. The CDR3 has 15 residues. The DNA of the CDR3 is TGTGCCAGCAGTTACTCCCCAAGCTCCTACAATGAGCAGTTCTTC. Translating gives CASSYSPSSYNEQFF.

In its sample, this clonotype was seen many times. This chain connects TRBV7-9 to TRBJ2-7; TRBD1 agrees at 7 bases. The CDR3 is 14 amino acids. V shed 1 base, J shed 4 bases, and the junction held 4 bases outside the gene matches. Germline CDR1 is SEHNR and CDR2 is FQNEAQ (reference sequence). The DNA for the CDR3 is TGTGCCAGCAGCTTAGGGGTGGGACAGTACGAGCAGTACTTC. It specifies CASSLGVGQYEQYF.

This clonotype was seen repeatedly, ten times or more. This chain links TRBV20-1 with TRBJ2-2; TRBD2 matches at 7 bases. Germline CDR1 and CDR2: DFQATT and SNEGSKA (reference sequence). The CDR3 runs to 16 residues. J lost 4 bases, V lost 2 bases, and 10 bases had no gene match. CDR3 nucleotides: TGCAGTGCTAGACGGCGGGCGGGAGACGGCACCGGGGAGCTGTTTTTT. Translated: CSARRRAGDGTGELFF.

In regard to this clonotype: Given a much more abundant clone one base away, this may be a read error. Since no conserved phenylalanine or tryptophan closes the CDR3, a read error is the likely cause. CDR3 region: CASFQGKTYEQYL. The CDR3 coding sequence is TGTGCCAGCTTTCAGGGAAAGACCTACGAGCAGTACTTA. This sequence joins TRBV7-3 and TRBJ2-7; perhaps TRBD1 as D (5 bases). Germline V gives CDR1 SGHTA, CDR2 FQGTGA. CDR3 length: 13 amino acids. V gave up 8 bases and J gave up 2 bases, with 13 bases separating them.

This clonotype appeared many times. The rearrangement links TRBV14 to TRBJ1-1; D unresolved. The CDR3 has 13 residues. The V gene lost 4 bases and the J gene lost 4 bases, with 10 bases spanning the gap. Germline V gives CDR1 SGHDN, CDR2 FVKESK. The CDR3 DNA sequence: TGTGCCAGCAGCCTGGGGTTAGGCACTGAAGCTTTCTTT. Translating gives CASSLGLGTEAFF.

This clonotype was detected many times. The chain links TRBV19 to TRBJ2-1, with D possibly being TRBD2 (6 bases). The CDR3 runs 11 residues. V lost 9 bases, J lost 14 bases, and 17 bases lay in between. Germline loops: CDR1 LNHDA, CDR2 SQIVND (reference sequence). The CDR3 here is CASRSGEVKFF. CDR3 in DNA: TGTGCCAGCCGGTCGGGGGAGGTCAAGTTCTTC. The entire variable domain, with the rest obtained from reference TRBV19 and TRBJ2-1, is as follows: DGGITQSPKYLFRKEGQNVTLSCEQNLNHDAMYWYRQDPGQGLRLIYYSQIVNDFQKGDIAEGYSVSREKKESFPLTVTSAQKNPTAFYLCASRSGEVKFFGPGTRLTVL.

V and J are TRBV7-6 and TRBJ2-3; a weak D match, TRBD2 (6 bases). CDR3 size: 16 residues. V lost 1 base and J 3 bases, leaving 14 bases between the germline ends. The germline V gene has CDR1 SGHVS and CDR2 FNYEAQ. CDR3 region: CASSLGGVATTDTQYF. Here the CDR3 DNA reads TGTGCCAGCAGCTTAGGCGGGGTGGCCACTACAGATACGCAGTATTTT.

The table lists this clonotype with many counts. This rearrangement joins TRBV5-1 to TRBJ2-2; 8 nucleotides agree with TRBD2. From germline, CDR1 is SGHRS and CDR2 YFSETQ. CDR3 length: 18 amino acids. J lost 7 bases, V lost 0 bases, and 14 bases had no gene match. The CDR3 DNA sequence: TGCGCCAGCAGCTTGGAAGCAAGGGCGGGAGGATCTATCGGGGAGCTGTTTTTT. Residues: CASSLEARAGGSIGELFF.

This clonotype showed up many times. The V gene is TRBV2, the J gene TRBJ2-2; tentative D call: TRBD2 (5 bases). Trimming stripped 6 bases from V and 4 bases from J, with 15 bases between. The CDR3 sequence is 15 residues long. From germline, CDR1 is SNHLY and CDR2 FYNNEI. CDR3 in amino acids: CASSTRTYPTGELFF. CDR3 coding DNA: TGTGCCAGCAGCACTCGGACTTACCCCACCGGGGAGCTGTTTTTT.

This clonotype has just a few counts. Here the CDR3 reads CASSLRGAGSGANVLTF. The CDR3 DNA reads as TGTGCCAGCAGCCTTCGGGGTGCCGGCTCTGGGGCCAACGTCCTGACTTTC. The chain recombines TRBV13 with TRBJ2-6; D is perhaps TRBD2 (5 bases). The CDR3 spans 17 residues. Germline V gene lookup returns CDR1 PRHDT and CDR2 FYEKMQ (reference sequence). The ends were cut back, 5 bases at V and 0 bases at J, with 14 bases in the middle.

This clonotype was seen a few times. The chain carries TRBV7-3 and TRBJ2-3; D gene unclear. V lost 8 bases to trimming and J lost 6 bases, with 15 bases between them. This CDR3 is built from 13 residues. In germline, CDR1 is SGHTA, CDR2 FQGTGA. CDR3 DNA sequence: TGTGCCAGCTCAATAGAGAACAAGGATACGCAGTATTTT. Translated, it gives CASSIENKDTQYF. The full variable domain, its missing parts supplied by reference TRBV7-3 and TRBJ2-3, is GAGVSQTPSNKVTEKGKYVELRCDPISGHTALYWYRQSLGQGPEFLIYFQGTGAADDSGLPNDRFFAVRPEGSVSTLKIQRTERGDSAVYLCASSIENKDTQYFGPGTRLTVL.

Turning to this clonotype: A read error is possible here, since a much larger clone lies one base away. The chain carries TRBV20-1 and TRBJ2-3; 7 bases line up with TRBD1. Germline V gene lookup returns CDR1 DFQATT and CDR2 SNEGSKA (reference sequence). CDR3 length equals 13 residues. In DNA, the CDR3 is TGCAGTGCTAGAGATTCGGGGACAGATACGCGGTATTTT. Translation: CSARDSGTDTRYF.

This clonotype came up many times. The genes are TRBV20-1 and TRBJ2-7; 8 bases agree with TRBD2. The J segment lost 7 bases and the V segment lost 3 bases, leaving 8 bases of the junction unmatched. Germline V gene sequence: CDR1 DFQATT, CDR2 SNEGSKA (reference sequence). This CDR3 is 13 amino acids long. CDR3 region: CSASVVGGGEQYF. The DNA of the CDR3 is TGCAGTGCTAGCGTAGTGGGCGGGGGGGAGCAGTACTTC.

In the case of this clonotype: A much larger clone lies one base from this, so it may be a read error. The chain couples TRBV29-1 to TRBJ2-2; tentatively, D is TRBD2 (5 bases). The CDR3 has 12 residues. The V end lost 4 bases, the J end lost 6 bases, and 9 bases lay between the germline ends. Germline assignment: CDR1 SQVTM and CDR2 ANQGSEA. DNA for the CDR3: TGCAGCGTTGGGGAGCTCCCCGGGGAGCTGTTTTTT. Translating gives CSVGELPGELFF.

Many counts were recorded for this clonotype. Relative to the germline gene, one junction end is altered; a read error may explain this. This rearrangement joins TRBV9 to TRBJ2-6, with 7 bases lining up with TRBD1. The CDR3 consists of 16 residues. Germline V gene sequence: CDR1 SGDLS, CDR2 YYNGEE. The chain's CDR3 is CASGVGGFSGANVLTF. The CDR3 DNA sequence: TGTGCCAGCGGCGTAGGGGGCTTTTCTGGGGCCAACGTCCTGACTTTC.

At least ten counts were recorded for this clonotype. The chain uses TRBV19 and TRBJ2-3; 8 positions match TRBD1. The CDR3 covers 13 residues. Germline V gene lookup returns CDR1 LNHDA and CDR2 SQIVND (reference sequence). The V segment lost 6 bases and the J segment 5 bases; nucleotides outside the gene matches: 4. CDR3 protein: CASRGQGGDTQYF. CDR3 sequence (DNA): TGTGCCAGTAGAGGACAGGGTGGAGATACGCAGTATTTT.

With regard to this clonotype: This may be a read error: a much more frequent sequence differs by one nucleotide. The V call is TRBV4-1, the J call TRBJ2-3; 9 nucleotides agree with TRBD2. In germline, CDR1 is MGHRA, CDR2 YSYEKL. Trimming took 1 base from V and 8 from J; bases not matched to a gene: 10. There are 16 residues in the CDR3. The CDR3 is CASSQVTSKAGGTQYF. The CDR3 DNA reads as TGCGCCAGCAGCCAAGTTACTAGCAAAGCGGGAGGTACGCAGTATTTT.

This clonotype was recorded at least ten times. The chain employs TRBV28 and TRBJ2-3; D may be TRBD1 (6 bases). V lost 5 bases and J 0 bases, leaving 15 bases between the germline ends. This CDR3 has 16 amino acids. CDR1 and CDR2 (germline): MDHEN, SYDVKM. The CDR3 is CASSTIRGASTDTQYF. The CDR3 DNA reads as TGTGCCAGCAGTACGATCAGGGGCGCTAGCACAGATACGCAGTATTTT.

This clonotype was seen more than once but under ten times. A much larger clone lies one base from this, so it may be a read error. The CDR3 here is CASPPGRGNQPQHF. For the CDR3, the DNA is TGTGCCTCCCCCCCCGGCCGCGGCAATCAGCCCCAGCATTTT. The rearrangement links TRBV6-4 to TRBJ1-5; D remains unclear. This CDR3 is 14 amino acids long. CDR1 is MRHNA and CDR2 is SNTAGT in the germline V gene. Trimming pared 11 bases from V and 2 bases from J, leaving 16 bases between.

A note on this clonotype: This could be a read error, since a much larger clone is one nucleotide away. The chain has TRBV2 and TRBJ2-7, with D unclear. V lost 5 bases and J 6 bases, leaving 11 bases between the germline ends. CDR3 length equals 12 residues. CDR1 is SNHLY and CDR2 is FYNNEI in the germline V gene. The CDR3 reads CASSHAPGEQYF. The CDR3 region has the DNA TGTGCCAGCAGTCATGCCCCGGGCGAGCAGTACTTC.

This clonotype was picked up many times. V is TRBV20-1 and J is TRBJ1-1, with 9 bases fitting TRBD1. With V trimmed by 0 bases and J by 3 bases, 8 bases remained unmatched. Per germline, CDR1 DFQATT and CDR2 SNEGSKA (reference sequence). The CDR3 is 16 residues long. CDR3 protein: CSARDFGTGFDTEAFF. The CDR3 DNA sequence: TGCAGTGCTAGAGATTTTGGGACAGGGTTTGACACTGAAGCTTTCTTT.

This clonotype is medium-sized. CDR3 coding DNA: TGCAGTGCTTCCCGACCAGGGGGGGGCACAGATACGCAGTATTTT. It translates to CSASRPGGGTDTQYF. This chain links TRBV20-1 with TRBJ2-3, with D perhaps being TRBD1 or TRBD2 (7 bases each). Trimming pared 5 bases from V and 1 base from J, leaving 16 bases between. The CDR3 covers 15 residues. The germline V gene has CDR1 DFQATT and CDR2 SNEGSKA (reference sequence).

The table lists this clonotype with many counts. At one of its ends the junction is not consistent with the germline gene, which may arise from a read error. The V gene is TRBV12-5, the J gene TRBJ2-1; D assignment may be TRBD1 or TRBD2 (5 bases each). CDR1 is LGHNT, CDR2 FRNRAP, per germline. The CDR3 is 17 residues long. The CDR3 loop is CASGLGLGDGGYNEQFF. In DNA, the CDR3 is TGTGCTAGTGGCTTGGGGCTTGGGGACGGCGGGTACAATGAGCAGTTCTTC.

The sample holds one count of this clonotype. Sequence at one end of the junction differs from germline and may be a read error. The rearrangement joins TRBV29-1 to TRBJ2-7; the match to TRBD1 covers 8 bases. Per germline, CDR1 SQVTM and CDR2 ANQGSEA. The CDR3 has 16 residues. The CDR3 loop is CSDEEEGTGGSYEQYF. CDR3 DNA sequence: TGCAGCGATGAAGAGGAGGGAACAGGGGGCTCCTACGAGCAGTACTTC.

This clonotype is large (0.1 to 1%) by share. This chain links TRBV13 with TRBJ2-3, with D unresolved. The CDR3 is made up of 15 amino acids. Germline V gives CDR1 PRHDT, CDR2 FYEKMQ (reference sequence). V was trimmed by 2 bases and J by 2 bases, leaving 11 bases between them. CDR3 sequence (DNA): TGTGCCAGCAGCTTAAAGGAGTCTTACACAGATACGCAGTATTTT. Its protein product is CASSLKESYTDTQYF.

The table lists this clonotype with a few counts. The chain combines TRBV28 with TRBJ1-3, with no clear D. The ends were cut back, 2 bases at V and 0 bases at J, with 11 bases in the middle. CDR1 MDHEN and CDR2 SYDVKM come from the germline V gene. The CDR3 has 16 amino acids. In nucleotides, the CDR3 is TGTGCCAGCAGTTTAAGATTGAAGCACTCTGGAAACACCATATATTTT. Its translation is CASSLRLKHSGNTIYF.

The chain uses TRBV28 and TRBJ2-5; possibly TRBD1 for D (5 bases). The V gene's germline CDR1 is MDHEN and CDR2 SYDVKM. The CDR3 has 12 residues. The V end lost 8 bases, the J end lost 5 bases, and 12 bases lay between the germline ends. DNA for the CDR3: TGTGCCAGCCAGGGCACCACGGAGACCCAGTACTTC. Its translation: CASQGTTETQYF.

In the case of this clonotype: The junction and the germline gene differ at one end; a read error may be behind it. The chain couples TRBV7-3 to TRBJ2-1; D uncertain. The germline gives CDR1 SGHTA, CDR2 FQGTGA. The CDR3 runs 14 residues. The CDR3 region has the DNA TGTGCCAGCAGCTTTTCGGGCGGCTACAGTGAGCAGTTCTTC. This translates into CASSFSGGYSEQFF.

The V and J genes are TRBV28 and TRBJ2-6; D assignment may be TRBD1 or TRBD2 (7 bases each). The CDR3 covers 15 residues. CDR1 is MDHEN and CDR2 is SYDVKM in the germline V gene. With 9 bases removed from V and 1 base from J, the gap between germline ends came to 13 bases. This CDR3 is CASCQGGSGANVLTF. The CDR3 bases are TGTGCCAGTTGTCAGGGGGGGTCTGGGGCCAACGTCCTGACTTTC. Drawing the rest from reference TRBV28 and TRBJ2-6, the complete variable domain is DVKVTQSSRYLVKRTGEKVFLECVQDMDHENMFWYRQDPGLGLRLIYFSYDVKMKEKGDIPEGYSVSREKKERFSLILESASTNQTSMYLCASCQGGSGANVLTFGAGSRLTVL.

This clonotype is medium-sized. The chain uses TRBV30 and TRBJ1-2, with D unclear. The V end was cut by 6 bases, the J end by 4 bases, with 9 bases between. The CDR3 has 11 amino acids. The germline V gene has CDR1 GTSNPN and CDR2 SVGIG (reference sequence). The CDR3 is CACGILYGYTF. DNA of the CDR3: TGTGCCTGTGGGATCCTCTATGGCTACACCTTC.

This clonotype was counted at least ten times. The gene calls are TRBV20-1 and TRBJ2-1; 8 bases are shared with TRBD2. The length of the CDR3 is 14 residues. J lost 7 bases, V lost 1 base, and 6 bases had no gene match. Germline V gene lookup returns CDR1 DFQATT and CDR2 SNEGSKA (reference sequence). CDR3 in amino acids: CSARGIAGRNEQFF. CDR3 nucleotides: TGCAGTGCTAGAGGAATAGCGGGACGGAATGAGCAGTTCTTC.